The 31 T cell receptor beta chains reported below all come from one sample, sequenced in a study of T cells in Graves' hyperthyroidism and ophthalmopathy (dated by TCRdb to between 2018 and 2020). Libraries were constructed by multiplex PCR. The listed sequencing device is Illumina HiSeq 2000. The TCR beta CDR3 regions were amplified from the RNA transcripts. For the first round of RT-PCR on the TCR CDR3, the HTBI primer set was used together with the Qiagen OneStep RT-PCR kit. TCRdb handled the public reads itself, with Q25 trimming in fastp and clone calling in MiXCR, and kept productive beta chains. Rows with a matching CDR3 protein are joined into one entry that keeps the most common DNA and genes. The sample records about 700,000 distinct CDR3 sequences, roughly 45% of which are singletons. About 7.7% of the sample comes from the top ten. The specimen was peripheral blood or thyroid tissue (not recorded which). The source of these receptors is an adult man with Graves' disease, either hyperthyroidism or ophthalmopathy (not recorded which).

This clonotype was counted at least ten times. The rearrangement uses TRBV7-9 and TRBJ1-2; D perhaps matches TRBD1 (6 bases). CDR1 and CDR2 from the germline V gene are SEHNR and FQNEAQ (reference sequence). V was trimmed by 1 base and J by 5 bases, leaving 14 bases between them. The CDR3 has 15 amino acids. CDR3 sequence reads: CASSLERDTGYGYTF. CDR3 bases: TGTGCCAGCAGCTTAGAAAGGGACACCGGGTATGGCTACACCTTC.

This clonotype was seen at least ten times. The J gene is TRBJ1-1, the V gene TRBV7-2, with a weak D call TRBD1 (5 bases). In germline, CDR1 is SGHTA, CDR2 FQGNSA. Trimming cost V 5 bases and J 8 bases, with 15 bases left between them. The CDR3 extends over 13 amino acids. DNA of the CDR3: TGTGCCAGCAGCCACCAGGGTAGTTCCGAAGCTTTCTTT. Its protein is CASSHQGSSEAFF. Full variable domain (outside the CDR3, taken from reference TRBV7-2 and TRBJ1-1): GAGVSQSPSNKVTEKGKDVELRCDPISGHTALYWYRQSLGQGLEFLIYFQGNSAPDKSGLPSDRFSAERTGGSVSTLTIQRTQQEDSAVYLCASSHQGSSEAFFGQGTRLTVV.

The genes are TRBV6-5 and TRBJ1-1, with D tentatively TRBD1 (5 bases). The CDR3 totals 14 residues. Looked up from germline, CDR1 is MNHEY and CDR2 is SVGAGI. V lost 6 bases, J lost 6 bases, and 17 bases lay in between. The CDR3 spells CASSKARVLAEAFF. The CDR3 nucleotides read TGTGCCAGCAGCAAAGCCAGGGTGCTTGCTGAAGCTTTCTTT.

This rearrangement joins TRBV10-3 to TRBJ1-5, with 9 bases matching TRBD1. The V gene end was trimmed by 3 bases and the J gene end by 3 bases; junction bases not matched to a gene: 3. The germline V gene has CDR1 ENHRY and CDR2 SYGVKD. The CDR3 covers 15 residues. The CDR3 loop reads CAISDGTGYNQPQHF. The CDR3 DNA follows: TGTGCCATCAGTGACGGGACAGGGTACAATCAGCCCCAGCATTTT.

The chain uses TRBV21-1 and TRBJ2-7; the D segment call TRBD1 is taken from the table without a DNA check. TRBV21-1 represents a pseudogene. This CDR3 contains 15 residues. CDR3: CASSIALGQGSLAYF. In nucleotides, the CDR3 is TGTGCCAGCAGCATAGCTCTGGGACAGGGCTCTCTTGCGTACTTC.

This clonotype was observed at least ten times. The chain combines TRBV10-3 with TRBJ1-6; D is perhaps TRBD1 (5 bases). CDR1 and CDR2 (germline): ENHRY, SYGVKD. This CDR3 has 13 amino acids. V lost 8 bases to trimming and J lost 6 bases, with 11 bases between them. CDR3 coding DNA: TGTGCCATCGGGGGGTCCGGTAATTCACCCCTCCACTTT. Protein product: CAIGGSGNSPLHF.

As for this clonotype: The conserved final phenylalanine or tryptophan is absent from the CDR3, which likely points to a read error. The DNA is left out, because the CDR3 cannot be placed on it with certainty; the CDR3 is given as TCRdb lists it. The gene calls are TRBV10-3 and TRBJ1-6; the table assigns TRBD1, which was not confirmed against the DNA. The CDR3 adds up to 8 amino acids, both ends counted. CDR1 is ENHRY, CDR2 SYGVKD, per germline. The CDR3 reads CAITDRDY.

The V call is TRBV2, the J call TRBJ1-2; the D is unclear. Germline lookup yields CDR1 SNHLY and CDR2 FYNNEI. CDR3 length: 14 residues. Between the trimmed V and J ends, which lost 2 bases and 4 bases, there was a span of 11 bases. This CDR3 is CASSELGVSYGYTF. CDR3 bases: TGTGCCAGCAGTGAACTTGGAGTTAGCTATGGCTACACCTTC.

Here the CDR3 DNA reads TGTGCCAGCAGGCGGCTTGGGGGGTCCTATAGCAATCAGCCCCAGCATTTT. Translating gives CASRRLGGSYSNQPQHF. This chain uses TRBV12-3 or TRBV12-4 with TRBJ1-5; tentative D call: TRBD1 (5 bases). Trimming removed 6 bases from V and 0 bases from J, with 18 bases in between. CDR3 length equals 17 residues.

This clonotype was picked up a small number of times. This chain uses TRBV7-9 with TRBJ1-2, with 8 bases aligning to TRBD1. The V and J ends lost 3 bases and 4 bases, in that order; junction bases with no gene match: 7. The CDR3 covers 15 residues. Germline V gene lookup returns CDR1 SEHNR and CDR2 FQNEAQ (reference sequence). This CDR3 is CASSFAGTGVYGYTF. The DNA of the CDR3 is TGTGCCAGCAGCTTTGCCGGGACAGGAGTCTATGGCTACACCTTC.

This clonotype has a count of ten or more. CDR3: CASGDRGRSPLHF. The CDR3 DNA follows: TGTGCCAGCGGGGACAGGGGTCGTTCACCCCTCCACTTT. The genes are TRBV19 and TRBJ1-6; 10 bases fit TRBD1. Germline CDR1 and CDR2: LNHDA and SQIVND (reference sequence). Trimming took 9 bases from V and 9 from J; bases not matched to a gene: 5. The CDR3 totals 13 residues.

This clonotype was detected many times. The chain uses TRBV29-1 and TRBJ1-1, with unresolved D. The CDR3 loop spans 8 amino acids. Per germline, CDR1 SQVTM and CDR2 ANQGSEA. For the CDR3, the DNA is TGCAGGGACTCTGGGGCTTTCTTT. Its translation is CRDSGAFF.

The chain links TRBV11-2 to TRBJ2-2; 7 bases align to TRBD2. CDR1 SGHAT and CDR2 FQNNGV come from the germline V gene. The trim removed 5 bases at V and 4 bases at J, leaving 7 bases unmatched. The CDR3 sequence is 15 residues long. In DNA form, the CDR3 reads TGTGCCAGCAGCCTACTAGCGCTAGGCACCGGGGAGCTGTTTTTT. Its protein product is CASSLLALGTGELFF.

The V call is TRBV20-1, the J call TRBJ2-7, with TRBD2 matching over 14 bases. V trimming: 4 bases; J trimming: 5 bases; junction bases outside the gene matches: 7. Per the germline V gene, CDR1 is DFQATT and CDR2 is SNEGSKA (reference sequence). This CDR3 is built from 15 residues. CDR3 protein: CSATPSGLAGDEQYF. CDR3 coding DNA: TGCAGTGCTACCCCCTCGGGACTAGCGGGAGACGAGCAGTACTTC.

The table lists this clonotype with many counts. The V gene is TRBV29-1, the J gene TRBJ2-5, with 9 bases fitting TRBD1. With 4 bases clipped from V and 2 bases from J, the junction kept 5 bases outside the gene matches. The CDR3 loop spans 14 amino acids. The germline gives CDR1 SQVTM, CDR2 ANQGSEA. This CDR3 is CSVGTGDGQETQYF. CDR3 nucleotides: TGCAGCGTTGGGACAGGGGACGGTCAAGAGACCCAGTACTTC.

Only one count was recorded for this clonotype. The V call is TRBV10-3, the J call TRBJ1-1; no definite D call. CDR1 ENHRY and CDR2 SYGVKD come from the germline V gene. The CDR3 runs 11 residues. V shed 2 bases and J shed 11 bases, with 9 bases lying between them. CDR3 amino acids: CAISEDGAAFF. The DNA of the CDR3 is TGTGCCATCAGTGAGGACGGTGCGGCTTTCTTT.

In the case of this clonotype: This may be a read error: a much more frequent sequence differs by one nucleotide. V and J are TRBV7-9 and TRBJ1-1, with TRBD1 identical over 9 bases. Germline V lookup: CDR1 SEHNR, CDR2 FQNEAQ (reference sequence). CDR3 length: 13 amino acids. The CDR3: CASGLETGGWGFF. DNA of the CDR3: TGTGCCAGCGGCTTAGAGACAGGGGGTTGGGGTTTCTTT.

This clonotype was recorded at least ten times. The rearrangement joins TRBV7-9 to TRBJ1-1; 7 nucleotides line up with TRBD1. The CDR3 covers 15 residues. The J segment lost 6 bases and the V segment lost 2 bases, leaving 9 bases of the junction unmatched. Germline assignment: CDR1 SEHNR and CDR2 FQNEAQ (reference sequence). The CDR3 DNA is TGTGCCAGCAGCTTATCGACAGGGAGTACAGCTGAAGCTTTCTTT. It codes for CASSLSTGSTAEAFF.

In this sample, this clonotype turned up many times. The chain is built from TRBV2 and TRBJ1-4; maybe TRBD1 (6 bases). The V and J ends lost 6 bases and 0 bases respectively, with 8 bases between them. Germline CDR1 reads SNHLY; CDR2 reads FYNNEI. The CDR3 is 14 residues long. The CDR3 DNA reads as TGTGCCAGCAGGGGACATGCAACTAATGAAAAACTGTTTTTT. It codes for CASRGHATNEKLFF.

This chain links TRBV20-1 with TRBJ2-2; 12 bases match TRBD2. The CDR3 sequence is 13 residues long. Germline V lookup: CDR1 DFQATT, CDR2 SNEGSKA (reference sequence). The CDR3 loop is CNGLAGSTGELFF. The CDR3 DNA reads TGCAATGGACTAGCGGGGAGCACCGGGGAGCTGTTTTTT.

This clonotype was recorded a few times. J is TRBJ1-5 and V is TRBV19; D is unresolved. V dropped 3 bases and J dropped 5 bases, with 14 bases sitting between them. The CDR3 length is 15 residues. The germline CDR1 and CDR2 sequences are LNHDA and SQIVND (reference sequence). Written as DNA, the CDR3 is TGTGCCAGTAGTATGAGGCGAGAAACGCATCAGCCCCAGCATTTT. It encodes CASSMRRETHQPQHF.

The chain couples TRBV6-5 to TRBJ2-7; D remains unclear. The V end lost 2 bases, the J end lost 3 bases, and 5 bases lay between the germline ends. In germline, CDR1 is MNHEY, CDR2 SVGAGI. There are 12 residues in the CDR3. The CDR3 loop is CASSYQLYEQYF. CDR3 DNA sequence: TGTGCCAGCAGTTACCAGCTCTACGAGCAGTACTTC.

This clonotype has a count of ten or more. The V gene is TRBV20-1, the J gene TRBJ1-1; 7 nucleotides match TRBD1. Per the germline V gene, CDR1 is DFQATT and CDR2 is SNEGSKA (reference sequence). The CDR3 extends over 12 amino acids. Trimming at V came to 6 bases and at J to 5 bases, leaving 6 bases not matched to a gene. For the CDR3, the DNA is TGCAGTGCGTCAGGGGGTCGGACTGAAGCTTTCTTT. It translates to CSASGGRTEAFF.

In regard to this clonotype: A much larger clonotype is one base distant, so this may be a read error. The chain recombines TRBV9 with TRBJ1-6; TRBD1 aligns across 9 bases. Germline CDR1 reads SGDLS; CDR2 reads YYNGEE. V shed 6 bases and J 8 bases; nucleotides not matched to a gene: 9. The CDR3 consists of 15 residues. For the CDR3, the DNA is TGTGCCAGCAACCCCCGGACAGGGGCGGATTCACCCCTCCACTTT. Amino acid sequence: CASNPRTGADSPLHF.

This chain connects TRBV7-9 to TRBJ2-2, with a possible D match to TRBD2 (6 bases). CDR3 length: 17 amino acids. V was clipped by 2 bases and J by 3 bases, with 16 bases between them. Germline lookup yields CDR1 SEHNR and CDR2 FQNEAQ (reference sequence). The CDR3 coding sequence is TGTGCCAGCAGCTTACGGGAGTCGTTATCGGACACCGGGGAGCTGTTTTTT. Protein: CASSLRESLSDTGELFF.

This clonotype was picked up many times. The genes are TRBV2 and TRBJ2-6, with 9 bases identical to TRBD1. Losses at the gene ends were 0 bases for V and 1 base for J; bases not matched to a gene: 1. Germline-derived CDR1 and CDR2 are SNHLY and FYNNEI. CDR3 length: 17 residues. Here the CDR3 DNA reads TGTGCCAGCAGTGAAGCCGGGACAGGGTCTGGGGCCAACGTCCTGACTTTC. It codes for CASSEAGTGSGANVLTF. The complete variable domain, with remaining parts taken from reference TRBV2 and TRBJ2-6, reads EPEVTQTPSHQVTQMGQEVILRCVPISNHLYFYWYRQILGQKVEFLVSFYNNEISEKSEIFDDQFSVERPDGSNFTLKIRSTKLEDSAMYFCASSEAGTGSGANVLTFGAGSRLTVL.

This clonotype came up many times. V and J are TRBV20-1 and TRBJ2-5, with D possibly matching TRBD1 (5 bases). Germline V gives CDR1 DFQATT, CDR2 SNEGSKA (reference sequence). This CDR3 spans 11 amino acids. The ends were cut back, 3 bases at V and 5 bases at J, with 7 bases in the middle. CDR3 coding DNA: TGCAGTGCTAGTCACAGGGAGACCCAGTACTTC. Encoded protein: CSASHRETQYF.

V usage is TRBV7-2 and J usage is TRBJ2-7; 14 nucleotides agree with TRBD2. The germline V gene has CDR1 SGHTA and CDR2 FQGNSA. CDR3 size: 19 residues. V was clipped by 0 bases and J by 0 bases; unmatched bases: 7. CDR3 sequence reads: CASSLAGTSGSTSSYEQYF. The CDR3 DNA sequence: TGTGCCAGCAGCTTAGCTGGGACTAGCGGGAGTACCAGCTCCTACGAGCAGTACTTC.

This clonotype has a count of ten or more. The rearrangement links TRBV20-1 to TRBJ1-6; D might be TRBD1 (5 bases). Germline CDR1 is DFQATT and CDR2 is SNEGSKA (reference sequence). Trimming took off 1 base at V and 9 bases at J, with 13 bases between the two ends. The CDR3 consists of 14 residues. The CDR3: CSARGGRQGSPLHF. The CDR3 DNA follows: TGCAGTGCTAGAGGGGGGAGACAAGGTTCACCCCTCCACTTT.

The rearrangement joins TRBV6-1 to TRBJ1-5, with D unresolved. This CDR3 contains 8 residues. Trimming removed 3 bases from V and 12 bases from J, with 0 bases in between. CDR1 is MNHNS and CDR2 is SASEGT in the germline V gene. The CDR3 coding sequence is TGTGCCAGCAGTGACCAGCATTTT. Its protein product is CASSDQHF.

This clonotype was picked up many times. The rearrangement joins TRBV10-3 to TRBJ1-5; TRBD1 might be the D (5 bases). Germline V gene sequence: CDR1 ENHRY, CDR2 SYGVKD. V gave up 3 bases and J gave up 4 bases, with 10 bases separating them. The CDR3 spans 14 residues. In nucleotides, the CDR3 is TGTGCCATCAGTGACTCGGGGGGAAATCAGCCCCAGCATTTT. Its translation: CAISDSGGNQPQHF.